Below are 9 T cell receptor beta chains sequenced from a single sample in a study of regulatory T cells in long-lasting Graves disease. Described time point: newly diagnosed GD, antithyroid drugs for less than 3 months. RNA isolated from PBMCs was used to make the TCR library. Researchers made TCR beta libraries by using iRepertoire HTBI primers and running Arm-PCR on CDR3 regions. TCRdb used MiXCR to reprocess the multiplex PCR reads, holding one entry per CDR3 protein. This sample has about 540,000 distinct CDR3 sequences; approximately 15% occur once, and the top ten carry more than 8.5%. These data also formed part of another study, on T cells in Graves' hyperthyroidism and ophthalmopathy.

The sample in question was peripheral blood mononuclear cells (PBMCs), obtained at new diagnosis, from a patient treated with antithyroid drugs. The receptor set was obtained from a man between 25 and 39 years old with Graves disease.

This clonotype was seen only a few times. V usage is TRBV7-8 and J usage is TRBJ2-7, with 7 bases identical to TRBD1. The CDR3 covers 17 residues. The J segment lost 9 bases and the V segment lost 0 bases, leaving 17 bases of the junction unmatched. Germline V CDR1 and CDR2: SGHVS, FQNEAQ. CDR3 sequence: CASSLAQGVYDRRGQYF. For the CDR3, the DNA is TGTGCCAGCAGCTTAGCCCAGGGGGTCTACGACAGACGAGGGCAGTACTTC. Full variable domain (outside the CDR3, taken from reference TRBV7-8 and TRBJ2-7): GAGVSQSPRYKVAKRGQDVALRCDPISGHVSLFWYQQALGQGPEFLTYFQNEAQLDKSGLPSDRFFAERPEGSVSTLKIQRTQQEDSAVYLCASSLAQGVYDRRGQYFGPGTRLTVT.

The chain joins TRBV27 to TRBJ2-1; no reliable D call. Germline V gene data show CDR1 as MNHEY and CDR2 as SMNVEV (reference sequence). The CDR3 runs 15 residues. V shed 3 bases and J shed 0 bases, with 9 bases lying between them. The CDR3: CASSFLGISYNEQFF. The DNA of the CDR3 is TGTGCCAGCAGTTTTCTTGGAATCTCCTACAATGAGCAGTTCTTC.

This clonotype appeared a few times. This chain links TRBV27 with TRBJ2-5; D possibly corresponds to TRBD2 (6 bases). The CDR3 consists of 15 residues. Germline assignment: CDR1 MNHEY and CDR2 SMNVEV (reference sequence). The V gene lost 7 bases and the J gene lost 0 bases, with 15 bases spanning the gap. CDR3 in amino acids: CASKRPGLNQETQYF. CDR3 DNA: TGTGCCAGCAAGCGCCCGGGACTTAACCAAGAGACCCAGTACTTC.

Note on this clonotype: Since no conserved phenylalanine or tryptophan closes the CDR3, a read error is the likely cause. V is TRBV24-1 and J is TRBJ1-2, with 10 bases identical to TRBD1. The CDR3 is 15 residues long. Trimming cost V 4 bases and J 7 bases; bases outside gene matches: 8. The germline V gene has CDR1 KGHDR and CDR2 SFDVKD. The chain's CDR3 is CATSDPGQGEFGYTS. As DNA, the CDR3 is TGTGCCACCAGTGACCCCGGACAGGGGGAGTTTGGCTACACCTCC.

This clonotype was seen a handful of times. The gene calls are TRBV19 and TRBJ2-3; D is ambiguous. Trimming stripped 3 bases from V and 4 bases from J, with 8 bases between. The germline gives CDR1 LNHDA, CDR2 SQIVND (reference sequence). The CDR3 has 13 amino acids. The CDR3 protein is CASSMSTADTQYF. The DNA of the CDR3 is TGTGCCAGTAGTATGTCAACGGCAGATACGCAGTATTTT.

The sample holds many counts of this clonotype. The chain has TRBV18 and TRBJ2-5; D unclear. From germline, CDR1 is KGHSH and CDR2 LQKENI. The CDR3 consists of 15 residues. V lost 0 bases and J lost 8, with 16 bases in between. In DNA, the CDR3 is TGTGCCAGCTCACCACCGCACAGAGTCCAGGTCACCCAGTACTTC. This codes for CASSPPHRVQVTQYF.

The gene calls are TRBV9 and TRBJ2-5; TRBD2 aligns across 13 bases. The CDR3 loop spans 13 amino acids. CDR1 is SGDLS, CDR2 YYNGEE, per germline. Losses at the gene ends were 3 bases for V and 9 bases for J; bases not matched to a gene: 2. The CDR3 sequence: CASSGGLAGSQYF. As DNA, the CDR3 is TGTGCCAGCAGCGGGGGACTAGCGGGGTCCCAGTACTTC.

This clonotype was recorded a few times. The V and J genes are TRBV30 and TRBJ2-3; D ambiguous. CDR3 size: 15 residues. Germline CDR1 and CDR2: GTSNPN and SVGIG (reference sequence). V lost 8 bases and J 2 bases, leaving 20 bases between the germline ends. The CDR3, as DNA: TGTGCCCGTATGCCTGCGGCAATAACCACAGATACGCAGTATTTT. Translating gives CARMPAAITTDTQYF.

This clonotype was observed many times. This rearrangement joins TRBV2 to TRBJ2-1; D not certain. Germline V gene sequence: CDR1 SNHLY, CDR2 FYNNEI. V was clipped by 6 bases and J by 9 bases, with 9 bases between them. This CDR3 spans 11 amino acids. CDR3 DNA sequence: TGTGCCAGCAGCTACCACTTTGAGCAGTTCTTC. Its translation: CASSYHFEQFF.